What follows are 14 T cell receptor beta chains derived from one specimen sequenced in a study of human T cells and chemical hapten exposure. TCRdb called the RACE reads again in MiXCR, with one record for every CDR3 protein. The sample records some 110,000 distinct CDR3 sequences, approximately 10% being singletons. The time point: patch test 3, about 24 weeks after DPC sensitization. The sample's treatment: therapeutic diphenylcyclopropenone sensitization with weekly scalp DPC. Sequenced here: whole blood, sampled in connection with sensitization to the hapten diphenylcyclopropenone (DPC). The receptors originated from a woman between 45 and 65 years old with alopecia areata. Some clones in this sample may be carry-over from other donors' samples.

The CDR3 reads CASTLAGGLGGELFF. The CDR3 DNA reads as TGTGCCAGCACCCTAGCGGGAGGGCTCGGCGGGGAGCTGTTTTTT. The chain is built from TRBV7-2 and TRBJ2-2, with 12 bases lining up with TRBD2. From germline, CDR1 is SGHTA and CDR2 FQGNSA. The CDR3 has 15 amino acids. V was pared by 7 bases and J by 7 bases, with 7 bases of the junction left unmatched.

The sample holds a few counts of this clonotype. The chain links TRBV29-1 to TRBJ2-3, with TRBD2 matching 10 bases. Germline loops: CDR1 SQVTM, CDR2 ANQGSEA. Germline trimming cut 3 bases from V and 4 bases from J; bases unmatched to any gene: 10. The CDR3 totals 16 residues. The chain's CDR3 is CSVEGPAGGPADTQYF. In nucleotides, the CDR3 is TGCAGCGTTGAGGGGCCAGCGGGGGGGCCAGCAGATACGCAGTATTTT.

The chain combines TRBV20-1 with TRBJ1-5; D might be TRBD1 (5 bases). The germline V gene has CDR1 DFQATT and CDR2 SNEGSKA (reference sequence). This CDR3 is built from 14 residues. The ends were cut back, 6 bases at V and 1 base at J, with 13 bases in the middle. The CDR3 protein is CSALRGQSNQPQHF. CDR3 in DNA: TGCAGTGCCCTTCGTGGACAAAGCAATCAGCCCCAGCATTTT.

The rearrangement joins TRBV12-3 or TRBV12-4 to TRBJ2-4; D gene ambiguous. This CDR3 has 14 amino acids. The ends were cut back, 3 bases at V and 1 base at J, with 7 bases in the middle. Here the CDR3 DNA reads TGTGCCAGCAGTTTCGGCCGGGCCAAAAACATTCAGTACTTC. This codes for CASSFGRAKNIQYF.

This clonotype was seen only a few times. The chain uses TRBV7-9 and TRBJ2-7; D is tentatively TRBD1 or TRBD2 (6 bases each). Germline-derived CDR1 and CDR2 are SEHNR and FQNEAQ (reference sequence). The CDR3 is 16 residues long. Trimming left V 5 bases short and J 2 bases short, with 19 bases between. CDR3 nucleotides: TGTGCCAGCAGCCTCTTAGAACGGGGGCCCACCTACGAGCAGTACTTC. This sequence encodes CASSLLERGPTYEQYF.

This clonotype came up a few times. This chain uses TRBV20-1 with TRBJ2-1; 8 nucleotides align to TRBD2. CDR1 is DFQATT and CDR2 is SNEGSKA in the germline V gene (reference sequence). V dropped 2 bases and J dropped 4; count of bases not matched to a gene: 10. The CDR3 spans 16 residues. The CDR3 DNA reads as TGCAGTGCTAGATCTACCACTAGCGGACCGTACAATGAGCAGTTCTTC. It translates to CSARSTTSGPYNEQFF.

The rearrangement links TRBV10-3 to TRBJ1-1, with D unresolved. V lost 7 bases and J lost 1, with 13 bases in between. Germline V gene lookup returns CDR1 ENHRY and CDR2 SYGVKD. The CDR3 spans 14 residues. This chain's CDR3 is CAITDKGSNTEAFF. CDR3 bases: TGTGCCATCACCGATAAGGGCTCGAACACTGAAGCTTTCTTT.

The chain is built from TRBV5-1 and TRBJ2-3, with D hard to call. V was cut by 0 bases and J by 3 bases, with 11 bases left in between. The CDR3 loop spans 15 amino acids. The V gene's germline CDR1 is SGHRS and CDR2 YFSETQ. CDR3 protein: CASSLGSIETDTQYF. DNA of the CDR3: TGCGCCAGCAGCTTGGGTAGTATCGAGACAGATACGCAGTATTTT.

J is TRBJ1-5 and V is TRBV25-1; no clear D gene. Per the germline V gene, CDR1 is MGHDK and CDR2 is SYGVNS. V was pared by 6 bases and J by 4 bases, with 4 bases between. This CDR3 has 11 residues. CDR3 protein: CASRVNQPQHF. CDR3 DNA sequence: TGTGCCAGCAGGGTTAATCAGCCCCAGCATTTT.

This clonotype has more than one count but fewer than ten. This chain connects TRBV14 to TRBJ2-7, with D unresolved. V shed 0 bases and J shed 4 bases, with 13 bases lying between them. This CDR3 has 15 residues. Germline V gives CDR1 SGHDN, CDR2 FVKESK. The CDR3 bases are TGTGCCAGCAGCCAAGACTCCGGAGCGCTTTACGAGCAGTACTTC. Its protein product is CASSQDSGALYEQYF.

A few counts support this clonotype. The V call is TRBV29-1, the J call TRBJ2-1; D remains ambiguous. With 3 bases removed from V and 4 bases from J, the gap between germline ends came to 7 bases. CDR1 is SQVTM and CDR2 is ANQGSEA in the germline V gene. The CDR3 length is 12 residues. DNA of the CDR3: TGCAGCGTTGAGGGTAATTACAATGAGCAGTTCTTC. Its translation is CSVEGNYNEQFF.

The chain employs TRBV7-2 and TRBJ2-7; D remains ambiguous. The germline V gene has CDR1 SGHTA and CDR2 FQGNSA. The CDR3 totals 15 residues. Trimming left V 1 base short and J 0 bases short, with 10 bases between. The CDR3 is CASSLGSSPSYEQYF. CDR3 DNA sequence: TGTGCCAGCAGCTTAGGGTCGTCCCCCTCCTACGAGCAGTACTTC. Together with reference TRBV7-2 and TRBJ2-7, the CDR3 gives the full variable domain: GAGVSQSPSNKVTEKGKDVELRCDPISGHTALYWYRQSLGQGLEFLIYFQGNSAPDKSGLPSDRFSAERTGGSVSTLTIQRTQQEDSAVYLCASSLGSSPSYEQYFGPGTRLTVT.

This clonotype was found a few times. The V and J genes are TRBV7-9 and TRBJ2-7; D might be TRBD2 (5 bases). Germline V CDR1 and CDR2: SEHNR, FQNEAQ (reference sequence). CDR3 length: 14 residues. The ends were cut back, 2 bases at V and 5 bases at J, with 13 bases in the middle. The CDR3 here is CASSLLGGGDEQYF. The CDR3 DNA is TGTGCCAGCAGCTTACTAGGAGGCGGTGACGAGCAGTACTTC.

This clonotype was found many times. The chain combines TRBV6-5 with TRBJ1-1, with TRBD1 matching over 8 bases. Germline V lookup: CDR1 MNHEY, CDR2 SVGAGI. The CDR3 has 15 residues. V dropped 4 bases and J dropped 5; count of bases not matched to a gene: 9. The CDR3 region has the DNA TGTGCCAGCAGTTCAGGGGGCGTCGTCCGTACTGAAGCTTTCTTT. Its protein is CASSSGGVVRTEAFF.